The 13 T cell receptor beta chains listed next were all sequenced from one sample in a study of T-cell reconstitution after alpha-beta-depleted transplantation in children. The library targeted TCRbeta and was prepared with unique molecular identifiers. TCRdb recomputed calls from the PCR reads with MiXCR, one row per CDR3 protein. The profile shows some 240,000 distinct CDR3 sequences, 9% to 10% of them singletons. The specimen comprised PBMCs from the stem cell graft donor, sampled from the stem cell graft. These receptors all stem from a human donor who donated a stem cell graft to a child with SCID.

This clonotype was seen ten or more times. The rearrangement uses TRBV20-1 and TRBJ2-3; TRBD2 might be the D (5 bases). V was pared by 6 bases and J by 6 bases, with 13 bases between. The germline gives CDR1 DFQATT, CDR2 SNEGSKA (reference sequence). The CDR3 extends over 12 amino acids. DNA for the CDR3: TGCAGTGCCGGGGTGATCCTGGATACGCAGTATTTT. This codes for CSAGVILDTQYF.

This clonotype has only a few counts. The DNA for the CDR3 is TGTGCCAGCAGCTTGGAGGCCAGGGGGTCCAATAGCAATCAGCCCCAGCATTTT. Protein: CASSLEARGSNSNQPQHF. This rearrangement joins TRBV5-5 to TRBJ1-5, with TRBD1 matching over 7 bases. Germline-derived CDR1 and CDR2 are SGHKS and YYEKEE (reference sequence). The ends lost 0 bases at V and 0 bases at J; junction bases unmatched: 9. This CDR3 is 18 amino acids long.

This clonotype was observed at least ten times. V and J are TRBV9 and TRBJ1-5; D is unresolved. Trimming cost V 1 base and J 0 bases, with 8 bases left between them. The CDR3 length is 15 residues. Germline-derived CDR1 and CDR2 are SGDLS and YYNGEE. The CDR3 DNA is TGTGCCAGCAGCGTAAACATGAATAGCAATCAGCCCCAGCATTTT. This sequence encodes CASSVNMNSNQPQHF. Using reference TRBV9 and TRBJ1-5 for the parts outside the CDR3, the full variable domain is DSGVTQTPKHLITATGQRVTLRCSPRSGDLSVYWYQQSLDQGLQFLIQYYNGEERAKGNILERFSAQQFPDLHSELNLSSLELGDSALYFCASSVNMNSNQPQHFGDGTRLSIL.

This clonotype occurred many times. The chain uses TRBV20-1 and TRBJ1-1; the D is unclear. V was shortened by 6 bases and J by 8 bases, with 10 bases between the two germline ends. Germline CDR1 is DFQATT and CDR2 is SNEGSKA (reference sequence). There are 10 residues in the CDR3. The CDR3 loop reads CSAAVLEAFF. In DNA, the CDR3 is TGCAGTGCGGCTGTACTGGAAGCTTTCTTT.

This clonotype has ten or more counts. V usage is TRBV20-1 and J usage is TRBJ2-5; maybe TRBD2 (5 bases). Germline CDR1 and CDR2: DFQATT and SNEGSKA (reference sequence). V was trimmed by 0 bases and J by 2 bases, leaving 16 bases between them. The CDR3 totals 16 residues. This CDR3 reads CSARDPKRSGQETQYF. CDR3 DNA sequence: TGCAGTGCTAGAGATCCGAAGAGGAGCGGTCAAGAGACCCAGTACTTC.

This clonotype has ten or more counts. CDR3 sequence (DNA): TGTGCCAGCAGCTTATTGGCCTCCGGGGCCTACGAGCAGTACTTC. Translated, it gives CASSLLASGAYEQYF. The gene calls are TRBV7-2 and TRBJ2-7; D is perhaps TRBD2 (5 bases). The length of the CDR3 is 15 residues. The germline V gene encodes CDR1 SGHTA and CDR2 FQGNSA. The V end was cut by 2 bases, the J end by 2 bases, with 13 bases between.

This clonotype was seen many times. The chain carries TRBV5-1 and TRBJ2-1, with D possibly being TRBD2 (6 bases). Germline V gene lookup returns CDR1 SGHRS and CDR2 YFSETQ. This CDR3 region has 16 residues. The ends were cut back, 2 bases at V and 4 bases at J, with 16 bases in the middle. CDR3 region: CASSLVGRGLYNEQFF. In nucleotides, the CDR3 is TGCGCCAGCAGCTTAGTGGGCCGGGGGTTGTACAATGAGCAGTTCTTC.

The table lists this clonotype with many counts. The rearrangement links TRBV14 to TRBJ2-3, with TRBD1 identical over 7 bases. This CDR3 is built from 16 residues. Per germline, CDR1 SGHDN and CDR2 FVKESK. V lost 3 bases, J lost 2 bases, and 8 bases stayed unmatched. The CDR3, as DNA: TGTGCCAGCAGCCATTCTTGGGACAGAAACACAGATACGCAGTATTTT. Its protein is CASSHSWDRNTDTQYF.

This clonotype was detected ten times or more. This sequence joins TRBV7-9 and TRBJ1-2; D gene uncertain. Trimming took off 3 bases at V and 4 bases at J, with 6 bases between the two ends. The CDR3 totals 12 residues. Germline CDR1 SEHNR, CDR2 FQNEAQ (reference sequence). CDR3 in amino acids: CASSLSSYGYTF. DNA for the CDR3: TGTGCCAGCAGCTTGAGTTCCTATGGCTACACCTTC.

This clonotype was seen many times. This chain joins TRBV5-1 and TRBJ2-1, with D possibly being TRBD1 or TRBD2 (7 bases each). Germline CDR1 SGHRS, CDR2 YFSETQ. V was shortened by 7 bases and J by 3 bases, with 14 bases between the two germline ends. The CDR3 spans 14 residues. The CDR3 DNA follows: TGCGCCAGCTCGGCGGGGGACAGCTACAATGAGCAGTTCTTC. It yields the protein CASSAGDSYNEQFF.

This clonotype was counted many times. The genes are TRBV7-8 and TRBJ2-7; 11 nucleotides line up with TRBD2. Germline values: CDR1 SGHVS, CDR2 FQNEAQ. The J segment lost 2 bases and the V segment lost 4 bases, leaving 4 bases of the junction unmatched. The CDR3 runs to 15 residues. CDR3 sequence: CASSSATSGAYEQYF. In DNA form, the CDR3 reads TGTGCCAGCAGCTCAGCGACTAGCGGGGCCTACGAGCAGTACTTC. Using reference TRBV7-8 and TRBJ2-7 for the parts outside the CDR3, the full variable domain is GAGVSQSPRYKVAKRGQDVALRCDPISGHVSLFWYQQALGQGPEFLTYFQNEAQLDKSGLPSDRFFAERPEGSVSTLKIQRTQQEDSAVYLCASSSATSGAYEQYFGPGTRLTVT.

In its sample, this clonotype was seen a few times. V usage is TRBV13 and J usage is TRBJ2-5; D not resolved. Germline CDR1 is PRHDT and CDR2 is FYEKMQ (reference sequence). The CDR3 sequence is 13 residues long. V lost 0 bases and J lost 5, with 7 bases in between. In nucleotides, the CDR3 is TGTGCCAGCAGCTTAGGGTCCCGGGAGACCCAGTACTTC. As protein: CASSLGSRETQYF.

Concerning this clonotype itself: This CDR3 fails to terminate in the conserved phenylalanine or tryptophan, so it likely reflects a read error. The rearrangement links TRBV30 to TRBJ2-5; possibly TRBD1 for D (5 bases). Germline CDR1 reads GTSNPN; CDR2 reads SVGIG (reference sequence). V dropped 0 bases and J dropped 2 bases, with 10 bases sitting between them. This CDR3 has 14 amino acids. CDR3 DNA: TGTGCCTGGAGTGTACCGCAGGGACAAGAGACCCAGTACTAC. This translates into CAWSVPQGQETQYY.